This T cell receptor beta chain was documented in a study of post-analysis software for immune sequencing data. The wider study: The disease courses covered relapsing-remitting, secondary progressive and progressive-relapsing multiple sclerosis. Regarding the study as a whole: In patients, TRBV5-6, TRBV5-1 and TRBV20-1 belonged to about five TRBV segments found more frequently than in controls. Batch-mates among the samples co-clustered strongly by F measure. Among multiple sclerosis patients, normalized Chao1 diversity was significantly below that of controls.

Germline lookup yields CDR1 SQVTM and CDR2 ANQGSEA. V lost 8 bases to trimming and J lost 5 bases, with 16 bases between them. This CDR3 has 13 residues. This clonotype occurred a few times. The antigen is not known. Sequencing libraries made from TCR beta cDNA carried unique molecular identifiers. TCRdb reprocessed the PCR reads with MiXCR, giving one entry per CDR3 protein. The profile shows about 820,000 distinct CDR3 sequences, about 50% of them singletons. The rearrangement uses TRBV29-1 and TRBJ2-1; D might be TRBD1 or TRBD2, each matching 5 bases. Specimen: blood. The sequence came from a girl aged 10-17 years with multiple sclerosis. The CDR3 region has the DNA TGCAGCCTTGGGGGATGGTGGGACAATGAGCAGTTCTTC. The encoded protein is CSLGGWWDNEQFF.